The clone carrying this T cell receptor (beta chain) occurred a few times. Its antigen is as yet unknown. The data derive from a study of T cell responses to AZD1222 COVID-19 vaccine. Some clones are missing from TCRdb's copy, which holds only in-frame ones; the method was immunoSEQ multiplex PCR. The top ten hold approximately 4.6% of the sample, which has about 110,000 clones, approximately 85% seen once. The germline CDR1 and CDR2 sequences are LNHDA and SQIVND (reference sequence). CDR3 length equals 14 residues. With 5 bases removed from V and 4 bases from J, the gap between germline ends came to 12 bases. Findings of the study overall: Among those given AZD1222, only five or six were seropositive at baseline. Spike-spanning, vaccine-associated CD4 TCRs were dominant at 160-218 and 743-854.

The V call is TRBV19, the J call TRBJ1-5; D call uncertain. The sample here was peripheral blood, taken on day 0 of AZD1222 vaccination. This TCR came from an adult in good health. Written as DNA, the CDR3 is TGTGCCAGTAGTCTCCGACACGGGAATCAGCCCCAGCATTTT. Protein: CASSLRHGNQPQHF.